A selection of T cell receptor beta chains follows, all from one sample in a study of blood T cell repertoires in COVID-19. This table comes from immunoSEQ multiplex PCR, and its TCRdb copy is limited to in-frame clones, with some not included. The sample yields roughly 340,000 clones, over 70% seen once. The sequencing sample was made of peripheral blood. Source of these receptors: a woman between 45 and 60 years old with COVID-19, enrolled during active disease. Each CDR3 is given with its conserved first and last residue. The D gene is left open where the match is weak. Expanded clones get a size class; other rows say once, few or many, or leave the size out.

V	size	D	J	DNA	CDR3
TRBV19	once	TRBD2	TRBJ2-1	TGTGCCAGTAGTAGAGGGACTAACAGTTACAATGAGCAGTTCTTC	CASSRGTNSYNEQFF
TRBV27	NA	TRBD1	TRBJ1-1	TGTGCCAGCAGTTCGGACAGGTCCCGGGAAGCTTTCTTT	CASSSDRSREAFF
TRBV11-2	NA	NA	TRBJ2-1	TGTGCCAGCAGCTCTTTAAGGTCCACAGGGAAGTACAATGAGCAGTTCTTC	CASSSLRSTGKYNEQFF
TRBV6-1	NA	TRBD1	TRBJ2-7	TGTGCCAGCAGTCCGACAGGGAGCTACGAGCAGTACTTC	CASSPTGSYEQYF
TRBV6-5	NA	NA	TRBJ1-1	TGTGCCAGCATTAGTCTGGGCAGTCTGAACACTGAAGCTTTCTTT	CASISLGSLNTEAFF
TRBV9	NA	TRBD2	TRBJ2-3	TGTGCCAGCAGCGTAGTGGGAGCGGGAGGTTCAGATACGCAGTATTTT	CASSVVGAGGSDTQYF
TRBV18	NA	NA	TRBJ1-1	TGTGCCAGCTCACCATTAGACACCCTGAACACTGAAGCTTTCTTT	CASSPLDTLNTEAFF
TRBV18	NA	TRBD1	TRBJ1-1	TGTGCCAGCTCAATGCGACAGGGTGGCGGGACTGAAGCTTTCTTT	CASSMRQGGGTEAFF
TRBV2	NA	NA	TRBJ2-7	TGTGCCAGCGGCGGGGTCGAGCAGTACTTC	CASGGVEQYF
TRBV6-4	NA	TRBD2	TRBJ2-3	TGTGCCAGCAGTGACCCGGGACTAGATGGCACAGATACGCAGTATTTT	CASSDPGLDGTDTQYF
TRBV11-1	NA	TRBD2	TRBJ2-1	TGTGCCAGCAGCTTAGCTAAACGGGAGGTGGGAGTAGTTGAGCAGTTCTTC	CASSLAKREVGVVEQFF
TRBV6-1	NA	TRBD1	TRBJ1-2	TGTGCCAGCAGTGATCAAGGACAGGGAAAGGATGGCTACACCTTC	CASSDQGQGKDGYTF
TRBV18	NA	TRBD2	TRBJ2-7	TGTGCCAGCTCACCATATGTGGGAGGGCCAGACTACGAGCAGTACTTC	CASSPYVGGPDYEQYF
TRBV2	once	TRBD1	TRBJ2-4	TGTGCCAGCAGTGCTCCAGGGGGCAGAAACATTCAGTACTTC	CASSAPGGRNIQYF
TRBV3-1/TRBV3-2	NA	TRBD2	TRBJ2-3	TGTGCCAGCAGCCCACAAGGTGGCGGGAGAGGAACAGATACGCAGTATTTT	CASSPQGGGRGTDTQYF
TRBV19	NA	TRBD2	TRBJ2-7	TGTGCCAGTAGTATGTCGAGCGGGAGCGGGCAGTACTTC	CASSMSSGSGQYF
TRBV30	NA	TRBD2	TRBJ2-7	TGTGCCTGGACTCGATATAGCGGGAGAGGTGAGCAGTACTTC	CAWTRYSGRGEQYF
TRBV5-6	NA	TRBD2	TRBJ2-1	TGTGCCAGCAGCCTGGGACTAGAGAATGAGCAGTTCTTC	CASSLGLENEQFF
TRBV14	NA	TRBD2	TRBJ2-3	TGTGCCAGCAGCCAAGCTCCCGCGGGAGGTACGCAGTATTTT	CASSQAPAGGTQYF
TRBV11-3	NA	NA	TRBJ2-1	TGTGCCAGCAGCTCCAGACATTACAATGAGCAGTTCTTC	CASSSRHYNEQFF
TRBV7-3	once	TRBD1	TRBJ2-7	TGTGCCAGCAGCTCACAGGGGCCGGGGTCCTACGAGCAGTACTTC	CASSSQGPGSYEQYF
TRBV10-3	NA	TRBD1	TRBJ1-1	TGTGCCATCAGTGAGGCCACAGGGGGCGGTGGTGACACTGAAGCTTTCTTT	CAISEATGGGGDTEAFF
TRBV23-1	NA	NA	TRBJ2-7	TGCGCCAGCAGTCAATTTTTCTGCCAGGCTGGCGAGCAGTACTTC	CASSQFFCQAGEQYF
TRBV28	few	NA	TRBJ1-1	TGTGCCAGCAGTTGGGGGGTTTTGGGCACTGAAGCTTTCTTT	CASSWGVLGTEAFF
TRBV18	NA	TRBD2	TRBJ2-7	TGTGCCAGCTCACCCGGACTAGCCGAAACCTACGAGCAGTACTTC	CASSPGLAETYEQYF
TRBV27	few	TRBD2	TRBJ2-1	TGTGCCAGCAGTTTAAAACCCCTAGCGGGCCGCTCCTACAATGAGCAGTTCTTC	CASSLKPLAGRSYNEQFF
TRBV15	NA	NA	TRBJ2-7	TGTGCCACCAGCAGAGGAATTTTTCAGGGCGCCCACGAGCAGTACTTC	CATSRGIFQGAHEQYF
TRBV9	NA	NA	TRBJ2-3	TGTGCCAGCAGCCCCCTACTCGGGGCAGATACGCAGTATTTT	CASSPLLGADTQYF
TRBV18	NA	TRBD1	TRBJ1-1	TGTGCCAGCTCACCTAACAGGGGAAGGAGGATGAACACTGAAGCTTTCTTT	CASSPNRGRRMNTEAFF
TRBV27	NA	TRBD1	TRBJ1-1	TGTGCCAGCAGTAGCCCCGAAACAGGGGGCACTGAAGCTTTCTTT	CASSSPETGGTEAFF
TRBV6-5	NA	TRBD1	TRBJ2-2	TGTGCCAGCAGTTACCGCGACAGGGGGCCGGGGGAGCTGTTTTTT	CASSYRDRGPGELFF
TRBV29-1	NA	TRBD1	TRBJ1-2	TGCAGCGCCCGAGGGACAGGGTCTGGCTACACCTTC	CSARGTGSGYTF
TRBV18	NA	NA	TRBJ1-1	TGTGCCAGCTCCTCGACAGAAGAAGGGATGGCTTTCTTT	CASSSTEEGMAFF
TRBV3-1/TRBV3-2	NA	NA	TRBJ2-5	TGTGCCAGCAGCCCCGGGCGGGTACAGACCCAGTACTTC	CASSPGRVQTQYF
TRBV19	NA	NA	TRBJ1-1	TGTGCCAGTAGGGCCTTGCGGGTAGAGAACACTGAAGCTTTCTTT	CASRALRVENTEAFF
TRBV24-1	NA	NA	TRBJ2-7	TGTGCCACCAGTGAGCCGACTCGGAACGAGCAGTACTTC	CATSEPTRNEQYF
TRBV15	once	TRBD2	TRBJ2-2	TGTGCCACCAGCAGAAAGCGGGAGACCGGGGAGCTGTTTTTT	CATSRKRETGELFF
TRBV19	NA	TRBD1	TRBJ1-1	TGTGCCAGTAGCCGAACTGACAGGGGCTACATGAACACTGAAGCTTTCTTT	CASSRTDRGYMNTEAFF
TRBV3-1/TRBV3-2	NA	TRBD2	TRBJ2-1	TGTGCCAGCAGGGGGGCGACTAGCGGGATAGGCACCTACAATGAGCAGTTCTTC	CASRGATSGIGTYNEQFF
TRBV4-3	NA	NA	TRBJ1-2	TGCGCCAGCAGCCAATATAGTTTGGGAGAGAATACTAACTATGGCTACACCTTC	CASSQYSLGENTNYGYTF